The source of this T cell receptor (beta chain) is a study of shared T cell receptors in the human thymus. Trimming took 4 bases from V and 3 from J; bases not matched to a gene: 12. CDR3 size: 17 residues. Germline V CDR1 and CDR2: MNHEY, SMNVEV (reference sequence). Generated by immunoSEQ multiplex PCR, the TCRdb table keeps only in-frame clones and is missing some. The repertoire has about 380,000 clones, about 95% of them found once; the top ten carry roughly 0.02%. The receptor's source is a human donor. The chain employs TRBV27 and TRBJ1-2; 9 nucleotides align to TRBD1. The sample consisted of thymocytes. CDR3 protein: CASSSRRTGGADYGYTF. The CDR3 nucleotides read TGTGCCAGCAGTTCTCGCCGAACAGGGGGCGCTGACTATGGCTACACCTTC.